This entry describes one TCR beta chain. Antigen unknown. The data are from a study of response to subunit inactivated influenza vaccine. Whole-study results and caveats: It was the authors' suggestion that each seasonal influenza vaccination recruits few new T cells.

CDR3 length equals 14 residues. Germline CDR1 SNHLY, CDR2 FYNNEI. Trimming pared 7 bases from V and 3 bases from J, leaving 15 bases between. TCRdb reanalysed the RT-PCR reads using MiXCR and keeps one entry per CDR3 protein. The repertoire holds around 650,000 distinct CDR3 sequences, with 15% to 18% as singletons. The source is a man aged 45-65 years who received an inactivated influenza vaccine. This chain links TRBV2 with TRBJ1-2, with D hard to call. Material: PBMCs from blood, obtained 11 to 12 days after vaccination. The CDR3 nucleotides read TGTGCCAGCAAAAGTGGAGTGGCAGACTATGGCTACACCTTC. Translating gives CASKSGVADYGYTF.